This T cell receptor beta chain emerged from a study of shared clonotypes between healthy human individuals. Points from the study as a whole: Researchers sampled only blood; tissue repertoires likely differ.

Sequencing used immunoSEQ multiplex PCR; TCRdb keeps in-frame clones, though not all of them. Of fewer than 400,000 clones listed, less than 85% are singletons. About this clone itself: Its cognate antigen is unknown.

Sequenced input: memory CD4+ T cells sorted from blood. Subset noted: CD45RA-negative fraction. This receptor was identified in a man between 25 and 39 years old in good health.

Here the CDR3 DNA reads TGTGCCAGCTCGTTACAGGGTGGCAATCAGCCCCAGCATTTT. This sequence encodes CASSLQGGNQPQHF. The J gene is TRBJ1-5, the V gene TRBV18, with D perhaps matching TRBD1 (6 bases). Germline V gene lookup returns CDR1 KGHSH and CDR2 LQKENI. This CDR3 spans 14 amino acids. The V gene lost 6 bases and the J gene lost 2 bases, with 11 bases spanning the gap.